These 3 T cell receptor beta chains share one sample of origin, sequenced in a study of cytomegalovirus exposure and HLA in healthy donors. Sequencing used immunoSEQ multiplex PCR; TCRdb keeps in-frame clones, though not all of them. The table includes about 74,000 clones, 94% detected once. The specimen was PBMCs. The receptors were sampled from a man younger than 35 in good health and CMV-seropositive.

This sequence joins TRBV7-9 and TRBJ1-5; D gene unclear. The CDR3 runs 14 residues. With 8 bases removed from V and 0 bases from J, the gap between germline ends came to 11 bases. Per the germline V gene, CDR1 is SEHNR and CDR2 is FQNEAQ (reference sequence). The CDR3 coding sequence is TGTGCCAGCGCGATCGAAAATAGCAATCAGCCCCAGCATTTT. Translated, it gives CASAIENSNQPQHF.

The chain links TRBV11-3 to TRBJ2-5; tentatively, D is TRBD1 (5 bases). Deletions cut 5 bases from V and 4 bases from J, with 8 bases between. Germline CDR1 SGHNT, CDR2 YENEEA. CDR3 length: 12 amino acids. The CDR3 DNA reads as TGTGCCAGCAGCGCAGGGTCAGAGACCCAGTACTTC. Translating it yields CASSAGSETQYF. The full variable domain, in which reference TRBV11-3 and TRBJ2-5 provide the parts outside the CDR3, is EAGVVQSPRYKIIEKKQPVAFWCNPISGHNTLYWYLQNLGQGPELLIRYENEEAVDDSQLPKDRFSAERLKGVDSTLKIQPAELGDSAVYLCASSAGSETQYFGPGTRLLVL.

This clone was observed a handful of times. CDR3 bases: TGTGCCATCAGTGAGGGAGTTCAGGGAAATGAGCAGTTCTTC. Translating it yields CAISEGVQGNEQFF. The chain employs TRBV10-3 and TRBJ2-1; possible D gene TRBD1, 5 bases. The V end was cut by 2 bases, the J end by 7 bases, with 12 bases between. Per germline, CDR1 ENHRY and CDR2 SYGVKD. The CDR3 has 14 residues.